This T cell receptor (beta chain) originates from a study of cytomegalovirus exposure and HLA in healthy donors. About this clone: Its antigen remains unknown.

Findings and caveats of the study: Available immune exposure information was restricted to CMV serostatus only. Most TCR beta V segments were productive about 87% or about 30% of the time in an earlier analysis. In a later analysis, a missense DCLRE1C variant was linked to TCR beta V- and J-gene trimming.

PCR primers comprised 60 Vbeta and 13 Jbeta primers. Repertoires were generated with immunoSEQ multiplex PCR, while TCRdb's copy carries only in-frame clones and drops some. Of around 92,000 clones in the sample, around 80% are singletons; the top ten hold roughly 2%. The sample consisted of PBMCs. This clonotype was obtained from a man aged 18-30 years in good health and CMV-seronegative.

The CDR3 here is CASSPSLLIRPRANTEAFF. For the CDR3, the DNA is TGTGCCAGCAGCCCCTCTCTTCTTATTCGACCGAGGGCGAACACTGAAGCTTTCTTT. The rearrangement joins TRBV2 to TRBJ1-1; D gene unclear. CDR3 length: 19 residues. V dropped 6 bases and J dropped 1 base, with 27 bases sitting between them. CDR1 SNHLY and CDR2 FYNNEI come from the germline V gene. The variable domain in full, completed from reference TRBV2 and TRBJ1-1, reads EPEVTQTPSHQVTQMGQEVILRCVPISNHLYFYWYRQILGQKVEFLVSFYNNEISEKSEIFDDQFSVERPDGSNFTLKIRSTKLEDSAMYFCASSPSLLIRPRANTEAFFGQGTRLTVV.